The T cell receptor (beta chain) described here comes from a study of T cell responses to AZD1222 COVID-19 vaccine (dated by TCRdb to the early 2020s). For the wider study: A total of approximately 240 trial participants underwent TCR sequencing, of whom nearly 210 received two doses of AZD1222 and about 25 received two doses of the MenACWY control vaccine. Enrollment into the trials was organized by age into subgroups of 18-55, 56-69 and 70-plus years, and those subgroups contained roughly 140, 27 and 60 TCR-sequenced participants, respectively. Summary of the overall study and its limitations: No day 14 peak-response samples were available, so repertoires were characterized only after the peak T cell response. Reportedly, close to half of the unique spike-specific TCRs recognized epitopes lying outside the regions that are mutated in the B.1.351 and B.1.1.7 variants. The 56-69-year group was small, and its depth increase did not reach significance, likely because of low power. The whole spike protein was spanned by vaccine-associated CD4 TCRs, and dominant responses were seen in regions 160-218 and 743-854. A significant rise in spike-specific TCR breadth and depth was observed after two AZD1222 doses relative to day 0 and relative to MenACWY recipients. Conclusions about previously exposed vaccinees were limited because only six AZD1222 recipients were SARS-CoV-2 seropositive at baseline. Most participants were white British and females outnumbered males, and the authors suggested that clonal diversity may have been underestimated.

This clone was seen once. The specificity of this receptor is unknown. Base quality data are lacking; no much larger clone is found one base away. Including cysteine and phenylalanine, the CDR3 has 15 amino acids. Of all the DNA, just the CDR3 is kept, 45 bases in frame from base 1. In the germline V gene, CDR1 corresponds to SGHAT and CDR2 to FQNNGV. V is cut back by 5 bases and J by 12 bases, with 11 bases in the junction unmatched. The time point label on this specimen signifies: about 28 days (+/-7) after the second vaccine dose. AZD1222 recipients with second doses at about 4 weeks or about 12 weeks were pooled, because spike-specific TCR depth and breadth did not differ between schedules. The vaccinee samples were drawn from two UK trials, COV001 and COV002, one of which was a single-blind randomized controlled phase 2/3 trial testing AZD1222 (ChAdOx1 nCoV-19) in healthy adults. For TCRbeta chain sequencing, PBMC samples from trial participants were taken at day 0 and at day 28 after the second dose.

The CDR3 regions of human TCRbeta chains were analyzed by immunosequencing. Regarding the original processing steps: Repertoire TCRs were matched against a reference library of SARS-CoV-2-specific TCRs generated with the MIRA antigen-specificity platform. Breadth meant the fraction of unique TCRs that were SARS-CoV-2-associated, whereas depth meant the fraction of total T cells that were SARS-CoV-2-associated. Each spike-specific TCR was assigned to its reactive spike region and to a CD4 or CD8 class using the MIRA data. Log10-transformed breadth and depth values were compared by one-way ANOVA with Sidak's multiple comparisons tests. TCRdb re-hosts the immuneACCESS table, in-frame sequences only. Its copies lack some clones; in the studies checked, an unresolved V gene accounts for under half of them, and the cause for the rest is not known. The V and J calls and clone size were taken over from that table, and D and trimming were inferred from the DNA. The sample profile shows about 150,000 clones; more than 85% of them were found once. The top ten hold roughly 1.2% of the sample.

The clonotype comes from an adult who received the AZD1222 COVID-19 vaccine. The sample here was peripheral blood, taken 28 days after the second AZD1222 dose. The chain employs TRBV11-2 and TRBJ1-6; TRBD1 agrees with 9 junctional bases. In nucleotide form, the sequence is TGTGCCAGCAGCAACCGGGACAGGGATGGCGGACCCCTCCACTTT. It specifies CASSNRDRDGGPLHF.